This is a list of T cell receptor beta chains from one sample in a study of radiotherapy plus CTLA-4 blockade in lung cancer. Clones were read by immunoSEQ multiplex PCR, and TCRdb kept only the in-frame ones, dropping some. The sample records about 57,000 clones, less than 85% being singletons. The material was peripheral blood, obtained from a patient treated with radiotherapy plus ipilimumab. The receptors originated from a human donor with non-small cell lung cancer who had a complete response to radiotherapy plus ipilimumab. The CDR3 runs from the conserved cysteine through the conserved F or W. The D gene is left open where the match is weak. The size field is filled for only some rows; it gives once, few, many or a size class.

-,-,TRBV5-1,TRBJ2-3,CASSLEGDSSTDTQYF,TGCGCCAGCAGCTTGGAGGGGGATTCTAGCACAGATACGCAGTATTTT
-,-,TRBV6-6,TRBJ2-1,CASSKGQSSFNEQFF,TGTGCCAGCAGTAAAGGACAGAGCTCCTTCAATGAGCAGTTCTTC
-,-,TRBV9,TRBJ2-1,CASSVVAGNEQFF,TGTGCCAGCAGCGTAGTTGCGGGGAATGAGCAGTTCTTC
-,-,TRBV6-5,TRBJ1-2,CASTQTFNYGYTF,TGTGCCAGCACCCAAACATTTAACTATGGCTACACCTTC
TRBD1,once,TRBV5-6,TRBJ1-4,CASSLAGGASEKLFF,TGTGCCAGCAGCTTGGCAGGGGGCGCATCTGAAAAACTGTTTTTT
-,-,TRBV9,TRBJ2-3,CASSARRGGLTDTQYF,TGTGCCAGCAGCGCCCGGCGGGGCGGACTCACAGATACGCAGTATTTT
TRBD2,few,TRBV7-9,TRBJ2-2,CASSSGTSSGELFF,TGTGCCAGCAGCTCCGGGACTAGCAGCGGGGAGCTGTTTTTT
-,-,TRBV18,TRBJ1-5,CASSLYVVGTQDQPQHF,TGTGCCAGCTCACTTTACGTTGTCGGAACTCAGGATCAGCCCCAGCATTTT
-,-,TRBV29-1,TRBJ1-5,CSASGRSSNQPQHF,TGCAGCGCTAGTGGTAGGAGCAGCAATCAGCCCCAGCATTTT
TRBD1,-,TRBV19,TRBJ2-7,CASSIPGQVGEQYF,TGTGCCAGTAGTATCCCCGGACAGGTAGGGGAGCAGTACTTC
-,-,TRBV5-8,TRBJ1-3,CASSRGVSGNTIYF,TGTGCCAGCAGCCGGGGGGTCTCTGGAAACACCATATATTTT
-,-,TRBV2,TRBJ2-2,CATGVQRQAGELFF,TGTGCCACCGGCGTACAGCGGCAGGCCGGGGAGCTGTTTTTT
TRBD1,-,TRBV10-1,TRBJ1-2,CARPPRQGEDYGYTF,TGCGCCAGGCCTCCCCGACAGGGGGAGGACTATGGCTACACCTTC
-,-,TRBV7-8,TRBJ1-5,CASSLEGSGRNQPQHF,TGTGCCAGCAGCTTAGAGGGGTCGGGCAGAAATCAGCCCCAGCATTTT
-,once,TRBV7-8,TRBJ2-7,CASSTNRIASYEQYF,TGTGCCAGCAGCACGAACAGGATCGCCTCCTACGAGCAGTACTTC
-,-,TRBV30,TRBJ1-2,CAWAGRRYGYTF,TGTGCCTGGGCGGGACGCCGCTATGGCTACACCTTC
-,-,TRBV30,TRBJ1-1,CAWSRGGSAEAFF,TGTGCCTGGAGCCGTGGAGGGAGCGCTGAAGCTTTCTTT
TRBD1,-,TRBV18,TRBJ1-3,CASSPLDRSGNTIYF,TGTGCCAGCTCACCCCTGGACAGGTCTGGAAACACCATATATTTT
-,few,TRBV7-2,TRBJ2-5,CASSLSLETQYF,TGTGCCAGCAGCTTATCGTTAGAGACCCAGTACTTC
TRBD2,few,TRBV5-6,TRBJ2-3,CASSFPGTSGSGDTQYF,TGTGCCAGCAGCTTCCCTGGGACTAGCGGGAGTGGAGATACGCAGTATTTT
-,few,TRBV10-3,TRBJ1-5,CAISESLYSNQPQHF,TGTGCCATCAGTGAGTCTTTGTATAGCAATCAGCCCCAGCATTTT
-,-,TRBV4-3,TRBJ2-1,CASSQDWGVNEQFF,TGCGCCAGCAGCCAAGATTGGGGGGTCAATGAGCAGTTCTTC
-,-,TRBV6-6,TRBJ1-5,CASREEGKGNQPQHF,TGTGCCAGCAGGGAGGAGGGGAAGGGCAATCAGCCCCAGCATTTT
TRBD2,once,TRBV27,TRBJ2-4,CASRAGTSGRNIQYF,TGTGCCAGCAGGGCCGGGACTAGCGGGAGAAACATTCAGTACTTC
-,-,TRBV6-1,TRBJ2-4,CASSEDPGTKNIQYF,TGTGCCAGCAGTGAAGATCCGGGTACCAAAAACATTCAGTACTTC
TRBD2,-,TRBV27,TRBJ2-1,CASCRSPGLGTPEQFF,TGTGCCAGCTGTCGATCCCCGGGACTAGGAACACCGGAGCAGTTCTTC
-,-,TRBV19,TRBJ1-1,CASSTGNTEAFF,TGTGCCAGTAGTACCGGGAACACTGAAGCTTTCTTT